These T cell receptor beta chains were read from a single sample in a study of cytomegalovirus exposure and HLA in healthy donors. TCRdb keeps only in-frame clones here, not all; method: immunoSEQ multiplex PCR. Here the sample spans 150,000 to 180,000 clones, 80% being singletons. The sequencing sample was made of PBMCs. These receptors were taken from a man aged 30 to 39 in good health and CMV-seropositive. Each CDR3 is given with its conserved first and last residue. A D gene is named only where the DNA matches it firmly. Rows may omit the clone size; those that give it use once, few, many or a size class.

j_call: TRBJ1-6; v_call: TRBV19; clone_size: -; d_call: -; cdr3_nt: TGTGCCAGTAGTAAGAATACAGCAATGGATTCACCCCTCCACTTT; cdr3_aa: CASSKNTAMDSPLHF
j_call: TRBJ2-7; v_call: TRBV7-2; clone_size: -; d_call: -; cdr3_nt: TGTGCCAGCAGCTTAGACAGGGTCTCCTACGAGCAGTACTTC; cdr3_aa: CASSLDRVSYEQYF
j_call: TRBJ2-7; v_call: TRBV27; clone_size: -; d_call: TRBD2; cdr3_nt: TGTGCCAGCAGCTTACTTCAGACTAGCGGGACGGGGGAGCAGTACTTC; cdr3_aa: CASSLLQTSGTGEQYF
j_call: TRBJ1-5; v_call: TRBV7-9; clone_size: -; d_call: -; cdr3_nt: TGTGCCAGCAGCTCCGGGGGGGGTGGTGGCAATCAGCCCCAGCATTTT; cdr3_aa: CASSSGGGGGNQPQHF
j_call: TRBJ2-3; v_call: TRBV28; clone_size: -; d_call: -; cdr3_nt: TGTGCCAGCAGGGGGGGACAGACAGATACGCAGTATTTT; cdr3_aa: CASRGGQTDTQYF
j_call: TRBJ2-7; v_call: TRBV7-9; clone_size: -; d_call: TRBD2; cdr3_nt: TGTGCCAGCAGCCCAAGTCCTGGACTAGCAGGCCACGAGCAGTACTTC; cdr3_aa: CASSPSPGLAGHEQYF
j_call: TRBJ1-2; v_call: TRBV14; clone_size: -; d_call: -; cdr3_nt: TGTGCCAGCAGCCAGGGGAGAAACTATGGCTACACCTTC; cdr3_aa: CASSQGRNYGYTF
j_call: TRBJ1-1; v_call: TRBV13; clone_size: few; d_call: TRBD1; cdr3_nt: TGTGCCAGCAGCACTCCCTCAGGGGGGAACACTGAAGCTTTCTTT; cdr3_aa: CASSTPSGGNTEAFF
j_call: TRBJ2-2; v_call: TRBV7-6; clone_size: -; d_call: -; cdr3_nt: TGTGCCAGCAGCTTACCTGCGGGGGCGAGTACCGGGGAGCTGTTTTTT; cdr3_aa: CASSLPAGASTGELFF
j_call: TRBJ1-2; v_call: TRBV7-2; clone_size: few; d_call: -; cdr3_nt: TGTGCCAGCAGCTTAGGGACAGTTAACTATGGCTACACCTTC; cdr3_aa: CASSLGTVNYGYTF
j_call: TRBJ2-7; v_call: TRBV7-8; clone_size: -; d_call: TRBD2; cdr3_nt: TGTGCCAGCAGCCGATACGAGGGACTAGCGGGAGCCTACGAGCAGTACTTC; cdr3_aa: CASSRYEGLAGAYEQYF
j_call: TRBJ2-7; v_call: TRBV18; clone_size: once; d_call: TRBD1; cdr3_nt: TGTGCCAGCTCACCTGGGACAGGGAGCTACGAGCAGTACTTC; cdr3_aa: CASSPGTGSYEQYF
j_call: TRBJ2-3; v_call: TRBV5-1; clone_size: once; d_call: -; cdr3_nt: TGCGCCAGCAGCTTGACGCCCAGGGCCACAGATACGCAGTATTTT; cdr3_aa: CASSLTPRATDTQYF
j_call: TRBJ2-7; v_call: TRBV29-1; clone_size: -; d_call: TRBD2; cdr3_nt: TGCAGCGTTCTGACTAGCGGCTACGAGCAGTACTTC; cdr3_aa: CSVLTSGYEQYF
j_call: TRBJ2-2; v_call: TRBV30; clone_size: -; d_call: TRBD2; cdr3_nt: TGTGCCTGGAGACGGGGGGAGACCGGGGAGCTGTTTTTT; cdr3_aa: CAWRRGETGELFF
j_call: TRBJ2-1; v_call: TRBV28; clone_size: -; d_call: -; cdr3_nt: TGTGCCAGCAGATTAAGGGGCAATGAGCAGTTCTTC; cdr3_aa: CASRLRGNEQFF
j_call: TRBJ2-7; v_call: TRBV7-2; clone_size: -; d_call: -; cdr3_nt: TGTGCCAGCAGCCCCCGTCGGATAACTACCCCCACCGAGCAGTACTTC; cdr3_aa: CASSPRRITTPTEQYF
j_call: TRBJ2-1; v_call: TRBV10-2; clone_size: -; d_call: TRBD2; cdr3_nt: TGCGCCGCAAGCGGGAGGCCGAATAACAATGAGCAGTTCTTC; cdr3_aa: CAASGRPNNNEQFF
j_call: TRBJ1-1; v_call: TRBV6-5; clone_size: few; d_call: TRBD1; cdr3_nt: TGTGCCAGCAGTTACGGGACAGGGATGAACACTGAAGCTTTCTTT; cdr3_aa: CASSYGTGMNTEAFF
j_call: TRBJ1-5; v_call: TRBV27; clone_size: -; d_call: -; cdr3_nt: TGTGCCAGCAGTCCCAACCAGGGTCATCAGCCCCAGCATTTT; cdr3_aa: CASSPNQGHQPQHF
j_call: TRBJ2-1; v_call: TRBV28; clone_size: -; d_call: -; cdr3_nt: TGTGCCAGCAGTCCCGGACAGGGGAGAACGGGAGGGTTTTTGAGATCCTACAATGAGCAGTTCTTC; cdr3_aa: CASSPGQGRTGGFLRSYNEQFF
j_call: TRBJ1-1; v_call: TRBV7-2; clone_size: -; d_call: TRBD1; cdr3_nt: TGTGCCAGCAGGTGGACAGGAATGAACACTGAAGCTTTCTTT; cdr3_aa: CASRWTGMNTEAFF
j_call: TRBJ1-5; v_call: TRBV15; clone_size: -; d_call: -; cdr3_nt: TGTGCCACCAGCAGCGGCAATCAGCCCCAGCATTTT; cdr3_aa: CATSSGNQPQHF
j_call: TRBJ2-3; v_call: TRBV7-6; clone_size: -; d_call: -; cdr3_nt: TGTGCCAGCAGCCCGCAGGGACATCCCAAATACTACACAGATACGCAGTATTTT; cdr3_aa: CASSPQGHPKYYTDTQYF
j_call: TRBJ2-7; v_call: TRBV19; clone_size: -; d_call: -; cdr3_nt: TGTGCCAGTAGTATTTCCCAGGCCTCCTACGAGCAGTACTTC; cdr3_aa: CASSISQASYEQYF
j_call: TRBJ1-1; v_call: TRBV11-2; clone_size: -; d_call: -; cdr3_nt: TGTGCCAGCAGCCTAACAGTACCTGAAGCTTTCTTT; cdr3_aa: CASSLTVPEAFF
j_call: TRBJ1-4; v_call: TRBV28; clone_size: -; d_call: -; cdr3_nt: TGTGCCAGCAGTTCTATAGGACAGAAACGCGAAAAACTGTTTTTT; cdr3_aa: CASSSIGQKREKLFF
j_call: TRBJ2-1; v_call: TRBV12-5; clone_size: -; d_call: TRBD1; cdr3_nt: TGTGCTAGTGGCGGGGACAGGGGAGGGGGGGTCTACAATGAGCAGTTCTTC; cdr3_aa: CASGGDRGGGVYNEQFF
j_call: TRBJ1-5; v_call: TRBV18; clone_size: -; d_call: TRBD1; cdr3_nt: TGTGCCAGCTCACCGCAGGGGGCAGGCAATCAGCCCCAGCATTTT; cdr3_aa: CASSPQGAGNQPQHF
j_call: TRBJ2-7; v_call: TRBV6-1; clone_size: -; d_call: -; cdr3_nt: TGTGCCAGCAGTGAATTGTACAGGCTCGGCGAGCAGTACTTC; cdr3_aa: CASSELYRLGEQYF
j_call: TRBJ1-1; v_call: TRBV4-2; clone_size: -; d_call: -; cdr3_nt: TGTGCCAGCAGCCCGGGGGGCGTGAACACTGAAGCTTTCTTT; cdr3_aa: CASSPGGVNTEAFF
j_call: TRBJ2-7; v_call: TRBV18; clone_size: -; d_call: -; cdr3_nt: TGTGCCAGCTCATCCTCCGGGGAGCAGTACTTC; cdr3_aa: CASSSSGEQYF
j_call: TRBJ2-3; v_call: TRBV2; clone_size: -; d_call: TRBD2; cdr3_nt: TGTGCCAGCAGCCTAGCGGGAGGGACAGATACGCAGTATTTT; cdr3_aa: CASSLAGGTDTQYF
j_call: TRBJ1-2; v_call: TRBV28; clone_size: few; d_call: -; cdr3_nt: TGTGCCAGCAGATCCGACAGGTCCTCCTATGGCTACACCTTC; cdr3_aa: CASRSDRSSYGYTF
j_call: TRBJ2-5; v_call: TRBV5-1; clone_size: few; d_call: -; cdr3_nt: TGCGCCAGCAGCTTGGGGACATGGGATCTGGGAGAGACCCAGTACTTC; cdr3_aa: CASSLGTWDLGETQYF
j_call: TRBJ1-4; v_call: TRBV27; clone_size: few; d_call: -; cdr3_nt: TGTGCCAGCAGGAGGACAGCGAATAATGAAAAACTGTTTTTT; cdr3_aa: CASRRTANNEKLFF
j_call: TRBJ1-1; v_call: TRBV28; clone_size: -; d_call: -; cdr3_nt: TGTGCCAGCAGTCCCAGTTCTGGGAGCACTGAAGCTTTCTTT; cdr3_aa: CASSPSSGSTEAFF
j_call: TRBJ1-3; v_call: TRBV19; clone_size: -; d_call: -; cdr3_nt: TGTGCCACCAATTTCTCAACAGGGAAGTCTGGAAACACCATATATTTT; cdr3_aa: CATNFSTGKSGNTIYF
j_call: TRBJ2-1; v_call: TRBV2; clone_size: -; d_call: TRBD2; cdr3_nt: TGTGCCAGCAGTGAATTTTCTAGGGCGGGAGGGCCCGGTGATGAGCAGTTCTTC; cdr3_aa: CASSEFSRAGGPGDEQFF
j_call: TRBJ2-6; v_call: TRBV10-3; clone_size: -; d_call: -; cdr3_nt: TGTGCCATACCGGATAGAGCGGGCCCCCCTGGGGCCAACGTCCTGACTTTC; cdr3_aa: CAIPDRAGPPGANVLTF
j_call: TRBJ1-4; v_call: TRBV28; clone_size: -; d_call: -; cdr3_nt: TGTGCCAGCAGTTTAGGAGCTTTACGGGAAAAACTGTTTTTT; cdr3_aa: CASSLGALREKLFF
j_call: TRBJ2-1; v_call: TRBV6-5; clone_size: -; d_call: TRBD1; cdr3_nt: TGTGCCAGCAGTCTACAGGGGGCGCTTGGGGATGAGCAGTTCTTC; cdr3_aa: CASSLQGALGDEQFF
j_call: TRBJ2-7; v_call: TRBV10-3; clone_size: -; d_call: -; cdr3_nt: TGTGCCATCAGTGAGTCGATCGGCGAGCAGTACTTC; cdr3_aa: CAISESIGEQYF
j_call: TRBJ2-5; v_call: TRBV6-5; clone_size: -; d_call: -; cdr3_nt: TGTGCCAGCAGTTACTCAATCAGGCAAGAGACCCAGTACTTC; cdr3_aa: CASSYSIRQETQYF
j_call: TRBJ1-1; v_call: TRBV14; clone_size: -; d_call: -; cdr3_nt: TGTGCCAGCAGCCAAGATATGAACACTGAAGCTTTCTTT; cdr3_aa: CASSQDMNTEAFF
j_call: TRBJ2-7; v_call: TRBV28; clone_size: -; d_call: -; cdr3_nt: TGTGCCAGCAGTTTGGGGTCAACAGGCCAGTACTTC; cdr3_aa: CASSLGSTGQYF
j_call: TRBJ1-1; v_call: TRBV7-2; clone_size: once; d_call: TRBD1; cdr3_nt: TGTGCCAGCAGCAGACCCAGGGGGGCTGGGGCTGAAGCTTTCTTT; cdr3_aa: CASSRPRGAGAEAFF
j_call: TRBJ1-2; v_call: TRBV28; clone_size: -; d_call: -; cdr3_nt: TGTGCCAGCAGTTTATCAACAGCCGAATCTACAGGCTACACCTTC; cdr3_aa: CASSLSTAESTGYTF
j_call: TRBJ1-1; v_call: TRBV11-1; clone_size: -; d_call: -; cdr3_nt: TGTGCCAGCAGCCATCCTGACAGCAACACTGAAGCTTTCTTT; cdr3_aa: CASSHPDSNTEAFF
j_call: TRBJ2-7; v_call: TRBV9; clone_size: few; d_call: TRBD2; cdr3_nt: TGTGCCAGCAGCGCCCAGCGGGAGGGCCCCTACGAGCAGTACTTC; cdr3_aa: CASSAQREGPYEQYF
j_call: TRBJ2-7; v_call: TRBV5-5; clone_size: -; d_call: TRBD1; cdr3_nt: TGTGCCAGCAGCCCCAAGGGACAGGCGTTCGGCGAGCAGTACTTC; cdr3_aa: CASSPKGQAFGEQYF
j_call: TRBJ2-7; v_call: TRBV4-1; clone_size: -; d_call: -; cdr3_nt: TGCGCCAGCAGCCAAGATCCCGCAGGATTCTACGAGCAGTACTTC; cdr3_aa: CASSQDPAGFYEQYF
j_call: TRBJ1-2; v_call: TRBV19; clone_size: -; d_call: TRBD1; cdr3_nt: TGTGCCAGTAGTACCCCGGGACAGGGGTATGGCTACACCTTC; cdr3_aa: CASSTPGQGYGYTF
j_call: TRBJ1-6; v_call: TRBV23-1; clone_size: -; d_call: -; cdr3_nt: TGCGCCAGCAGTCAGCAAGCAGGTGCACATCGATCCCTCCACTTT; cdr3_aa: CASSQQAGAHRSLHF
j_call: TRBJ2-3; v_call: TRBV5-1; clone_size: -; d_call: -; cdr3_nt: TGCGCCAGCAGCTTGGGAACCTCCCGGGATACGCAGTATTTT; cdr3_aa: CASSLGTSRDTQYF